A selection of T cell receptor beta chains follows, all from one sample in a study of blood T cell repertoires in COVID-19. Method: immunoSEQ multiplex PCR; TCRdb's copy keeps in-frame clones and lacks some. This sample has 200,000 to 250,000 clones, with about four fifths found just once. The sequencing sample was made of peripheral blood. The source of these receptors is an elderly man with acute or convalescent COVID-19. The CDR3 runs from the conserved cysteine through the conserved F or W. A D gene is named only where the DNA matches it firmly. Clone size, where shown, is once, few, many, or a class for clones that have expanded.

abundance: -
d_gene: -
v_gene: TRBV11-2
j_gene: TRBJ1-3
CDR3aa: CASSPEDSSSGNTIYF
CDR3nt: TGTGCCAGCAGCCCCGAGGACAGCAGCTCTGGAAACACCATATATTTT

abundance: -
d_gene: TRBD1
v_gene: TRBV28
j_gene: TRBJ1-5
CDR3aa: CASTLMGQGNQPQHF
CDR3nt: TGTGCCAGCACTCTAATGGGACAGGGAAATCAGCCCCAGCATTTT

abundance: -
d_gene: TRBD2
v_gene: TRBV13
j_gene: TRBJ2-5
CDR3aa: CASSFPKTSGQETQYF
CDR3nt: TGTGCCAGCAGCTTCCCGAAGACTAGCGGCCAAGAGACCCAGTACTTC

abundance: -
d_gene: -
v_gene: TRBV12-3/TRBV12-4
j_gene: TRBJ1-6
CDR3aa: CASSFSQGSLHF
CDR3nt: TGTGCCAGCAGTTTCAGCCAGGGGTCCCTCCACTTT

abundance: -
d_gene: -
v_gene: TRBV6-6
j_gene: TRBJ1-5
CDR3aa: CAGSYSGEAQHF
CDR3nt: TGTGCCGGCAGTTACTCTGGGGAGGCCCAGCATTTT

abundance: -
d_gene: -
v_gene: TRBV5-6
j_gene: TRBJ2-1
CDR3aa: CASSRDTGTSYNEQFF
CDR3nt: TGTGCCAGCAGCCGGGACACAGGGACCTCCTACAATGAGCAGTTCTTC

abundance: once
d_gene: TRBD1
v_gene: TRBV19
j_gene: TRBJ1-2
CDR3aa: CATRGRDSRGYTF
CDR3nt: TGTGCCACTAGGGGCCGGGACAGTCGAGGCTACACCTTC

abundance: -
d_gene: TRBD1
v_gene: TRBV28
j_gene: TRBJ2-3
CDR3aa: CASSLSRGPSTDTQYF
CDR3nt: TGTGCCAGCAGTTTATCGAGGGGGCCCAGCACAGATACGCAGTATTTT

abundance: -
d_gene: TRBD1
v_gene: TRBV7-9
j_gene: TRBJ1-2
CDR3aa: CASSTLHRGDGYTF
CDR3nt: TGTGCCAGCAGCACCCTCCACAGGGGGGATGGCTACACCTTC

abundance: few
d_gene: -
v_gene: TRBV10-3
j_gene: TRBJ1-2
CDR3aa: CAISNTGPLGGYTF
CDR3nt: TGTGCCATCAGTAACACAGGCCCCCTGGGTGGCTACACCTTC

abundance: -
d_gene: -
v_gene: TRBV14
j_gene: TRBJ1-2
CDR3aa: CASSHGQSNGYTF
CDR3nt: TGTGCCAGCAGCCATGGACAGTCGAATGGCTACACCTTC

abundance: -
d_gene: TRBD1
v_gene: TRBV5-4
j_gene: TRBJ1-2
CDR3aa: CASSLRQGAANYGYTF
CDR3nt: TGTGCCAGCAGCCTCCGACAGGGGGCGGCTAACTATGGCTACACCTTC

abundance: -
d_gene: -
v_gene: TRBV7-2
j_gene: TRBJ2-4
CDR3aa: CASSSGAKNIQYF
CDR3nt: TGTGCCAGCAGCTCAGGGGCCAAAAACATTCAGTACTTC

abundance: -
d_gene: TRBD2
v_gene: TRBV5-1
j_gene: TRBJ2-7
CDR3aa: CASSLATGASGRSEQYF
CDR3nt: TGCGCCAGCAGCTTGGCGACCGGGGCAAGCGGGAGGAGTGAGCAGTACTTC

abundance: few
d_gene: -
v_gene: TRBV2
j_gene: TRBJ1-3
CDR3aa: CASSARQRSGNTIYF
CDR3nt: TGTGCCAGCAGTGCTCGACAGCGCTCTGGAAACACCATATATTTT

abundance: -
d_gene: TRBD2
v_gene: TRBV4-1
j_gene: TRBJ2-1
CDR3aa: CASSWGRGSQGEQFF
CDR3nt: TGCGCCAGCAGTTGGGGGAGGGGCTCTCAGGGAGAGCAGTTCTTC

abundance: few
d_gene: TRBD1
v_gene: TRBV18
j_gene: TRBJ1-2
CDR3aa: CASSPWTGEYGYTF
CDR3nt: TGTGCCAGCTCACCTTGGACAGGCGAATATGGCTACACCTTC

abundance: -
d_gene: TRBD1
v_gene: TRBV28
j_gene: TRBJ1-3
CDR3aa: CASRRQGSGNTIYF
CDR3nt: TGTGCCAGCAGAAGACAGGGGTCTGGAAACACCATATATTTT

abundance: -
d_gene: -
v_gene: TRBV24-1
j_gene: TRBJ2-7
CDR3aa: CATSDLTSQQYF
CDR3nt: TGTGCCACCAGTGATCTTACGAGCCAGCAGTACTTC

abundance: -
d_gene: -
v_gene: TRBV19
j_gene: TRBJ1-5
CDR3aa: CASSYTEYSNQPQHF
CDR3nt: TGTGCCAGTAGTTATACAGAGTATAGCAATCAGCCCCAGCATTTT

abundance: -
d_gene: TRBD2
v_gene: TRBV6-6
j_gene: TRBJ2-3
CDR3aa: CASSSRRGNTDTQYF
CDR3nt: TGTGCCAGCAGTTCCAGGCGGGGGAACACAGATACGCAGTATTTT

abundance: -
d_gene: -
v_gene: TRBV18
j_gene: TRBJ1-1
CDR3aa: CASSPFQGWAEAFF
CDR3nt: TGTGCCAGCTCACCATTTCAGGGATGGGCTGAAGCTTTCTTT

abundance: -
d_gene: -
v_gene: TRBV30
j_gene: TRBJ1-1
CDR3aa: CAWRPTGRTEAFF
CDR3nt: TGTGCCTGGAGACCAACAGGGCGGACTGAAGCTTTCTTT

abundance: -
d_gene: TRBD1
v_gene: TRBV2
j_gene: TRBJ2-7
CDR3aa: CASSVTGVLGQYF
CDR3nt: TGTGCCAGCAGTGTGACAGGGGTTTTGGGGCAGTACTTC

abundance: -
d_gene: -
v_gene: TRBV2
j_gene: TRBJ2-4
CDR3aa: CASRESHSWAAKNIQYF
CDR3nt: TGTGCCAGCCGGGAATCTCATTCGTGGGCTGCCAAAAACATTCAGTACTTC

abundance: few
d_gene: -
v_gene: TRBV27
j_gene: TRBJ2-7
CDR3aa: CASSFHDTSYEQYF
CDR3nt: TGTGCCAGCAGTTTCCACGACACGTCGTACGAGCAGTACTTC

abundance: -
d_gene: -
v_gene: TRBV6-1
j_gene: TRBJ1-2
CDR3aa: CASSEWVGGLINYGYTF
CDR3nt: TGTGCCAGCAGTGAATGGGTCGGGGGTTTAATTAACTATGGCTACACCTTC

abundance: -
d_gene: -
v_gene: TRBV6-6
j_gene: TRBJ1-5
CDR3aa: CASSYSREVGNQPQHF
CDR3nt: TGTGCCAGCAGTTACTCGAGGGAGGTTGGCAATCAGCCCCAGCATTTT

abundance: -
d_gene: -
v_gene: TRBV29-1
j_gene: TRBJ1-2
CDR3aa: CSVELANGYTF
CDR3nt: TGCAGCGTTGAGTTAGCGAATGGCTACACCTTC

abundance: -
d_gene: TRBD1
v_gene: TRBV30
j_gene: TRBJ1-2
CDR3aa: CAWSGRHGTATNYGYTF
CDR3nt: TGTGCCTGGAGTGGAAGACACGGGACAGCTACTAACTATGGCTACACCTTC

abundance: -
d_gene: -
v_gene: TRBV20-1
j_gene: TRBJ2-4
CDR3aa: CSASLDRNIQYF
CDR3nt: TGCAGTGCTAGTCTTGACAGAAACATTCAGTACTTC

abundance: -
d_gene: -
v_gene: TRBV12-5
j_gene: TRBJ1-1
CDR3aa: CASGSGQPNTEAFF
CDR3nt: TGTGCTAGTGGTTCGGGACAACCGAACACTGAAGCTTTCTTT

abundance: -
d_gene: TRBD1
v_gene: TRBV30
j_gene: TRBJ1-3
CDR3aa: CAWSPGTGGARNTIYF
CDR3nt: TGTGCCTGGAGCCCCGGGACAGGGGGCGCGAGAAACACCATATATTTT

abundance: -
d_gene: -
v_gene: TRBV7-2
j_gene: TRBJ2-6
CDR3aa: CASSPPGLTGANVLTF
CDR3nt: TGTGCCAGCAGCCCCCCGGGACTTACTGGGGCCAACGTCCTGACTTTC

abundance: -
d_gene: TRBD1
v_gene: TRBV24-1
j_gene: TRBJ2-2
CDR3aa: CATSDRTGRTGELFF
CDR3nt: TGTGCCACCAGTGATAGGACAGGCCGGACCGGGGAGCTGTTTTTT

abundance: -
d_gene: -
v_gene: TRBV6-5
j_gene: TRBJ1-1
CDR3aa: CASSIRQTLRAEAFF
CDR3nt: TGTGCCAGCAGTATACGACAGACCTTAAGGGCTGAAGCTTTCTTT

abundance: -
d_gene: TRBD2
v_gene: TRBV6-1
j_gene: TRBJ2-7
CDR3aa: CASSDRTSGRAVSEQYF
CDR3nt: TGTGCCAGCAGTGACCGGACTAGCGGGAGGGCCGTATCCGAGCAGTACTTC

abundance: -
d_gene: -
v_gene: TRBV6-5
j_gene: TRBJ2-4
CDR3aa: CASSYSASKNIQYF
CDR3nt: TGTGCCAGCAGTTACTCGGCCTCGAAAAACATTCAGTACTTC

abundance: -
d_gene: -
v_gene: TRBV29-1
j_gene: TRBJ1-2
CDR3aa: CSVTPDSLYGYTF
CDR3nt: TGCAGCGTGACTCCGGACAGCCTATATGGCTACACCTTC

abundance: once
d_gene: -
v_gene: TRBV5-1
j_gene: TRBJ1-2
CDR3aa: CASSPGHLSSYTF
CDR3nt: TGCGCCAGCAGCCCGGGACATCTTTCGAGCTACACCTTC

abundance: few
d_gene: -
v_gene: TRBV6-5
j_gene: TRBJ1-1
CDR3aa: CASREGSNTEAFF
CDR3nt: TGTGCCAGCAGAGAGGGATCGAACACTGAAGCTTTCTTT

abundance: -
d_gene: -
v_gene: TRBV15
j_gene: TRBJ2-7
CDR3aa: CATSRDRTTYEQYF
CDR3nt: TGTGCCACCAGCAGGGACAGAACTACCTACGAGCAGTACTTC

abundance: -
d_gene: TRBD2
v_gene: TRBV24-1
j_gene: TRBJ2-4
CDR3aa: CATSDALGGRGNIQYF
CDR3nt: TGTGCCACCAGTGATGCCCTCGGGGGGAGGGGAAACATTCAGTACTTC

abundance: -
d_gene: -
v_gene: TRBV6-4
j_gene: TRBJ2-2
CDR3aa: CASSMTHLGTGELFF
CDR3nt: TGTGCCAGCAGTATGACACATCTTGGAACCGGGGAGCTGTTTTTT

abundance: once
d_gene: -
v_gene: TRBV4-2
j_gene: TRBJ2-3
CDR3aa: CASSPRTTTSTDTQYF
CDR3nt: TGTGCCAGCAGCCCTAGGACTACCACTAGCACAGATACGCAGTATTTT

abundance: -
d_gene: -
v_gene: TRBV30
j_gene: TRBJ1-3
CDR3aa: CAWGPGIFGNTIYF
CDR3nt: TGTGCCTGGGGTCCCGGGATCTTTGGAAACACCATATATTTT

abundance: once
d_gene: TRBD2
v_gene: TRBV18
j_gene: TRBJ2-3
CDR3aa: CASSPPLTSVGDTQYF
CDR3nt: TGTGCCAGCTCACCACCCTTGACTAGCGTCGGAGATACGCAGTATTTT

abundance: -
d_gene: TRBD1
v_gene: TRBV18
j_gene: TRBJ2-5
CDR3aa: CASSPPNNRGRGETQYF
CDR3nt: TGTGCCAGCTCACCACCGAACAACAGGGGGCGAGGAGAGACCCAGTACTTC

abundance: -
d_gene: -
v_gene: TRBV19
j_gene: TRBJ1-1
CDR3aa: CASSMIPRESGTEAFF
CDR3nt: TGTGCCAGTAGTATGATACCGCGGGAGAGTGGCACTGAAGCTTTCTTT

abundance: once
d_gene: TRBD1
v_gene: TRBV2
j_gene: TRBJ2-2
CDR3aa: CASSLGQGATGELFF
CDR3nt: TGTGCCAGCAGCCTGGGACAGGGGGCAACCGGGGAGCTGTTTTTT

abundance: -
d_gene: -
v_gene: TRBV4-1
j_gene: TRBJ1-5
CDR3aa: CASSQAMVMRGNQPQHF
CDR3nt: TGCGCCAGCAGCCAAGCTATGGTAATGCGCGGCAATCAGCCCCAGCATTTT

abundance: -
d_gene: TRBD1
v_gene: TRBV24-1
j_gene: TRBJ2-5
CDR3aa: CATSGGTGGVETQYF
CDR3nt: TGTGCCACCTCAGGCGGGACAGGGGGCGTAGAGACCCAGTACTTC

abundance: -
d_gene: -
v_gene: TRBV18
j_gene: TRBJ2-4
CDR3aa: CASSLLTGRGAKNIQYF
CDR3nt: TGTGCCAGCTCCCTACTTACAGGGAGGGGTGCCAAAAACATTCAGTACTTC

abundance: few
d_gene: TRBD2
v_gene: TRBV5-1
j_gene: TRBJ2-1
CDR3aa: CASSSWTSGPDNEQFF
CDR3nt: TGCGCCAGCAGCTCCTGGACTAGCGGCCCGGATAATGAGCAGTTCTTC

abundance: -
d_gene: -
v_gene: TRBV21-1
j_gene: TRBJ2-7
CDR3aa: CASSSQRVGYEQYF
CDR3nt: TGTGCCAGCAGCTCCCAGCGGGTAGGATACGAGCAGTACTTC

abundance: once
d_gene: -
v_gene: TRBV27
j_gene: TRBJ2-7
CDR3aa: CASSLNRDMYEQYF
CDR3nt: TGTGCCAGCAGTTTAAACAGGGATATGTACGAGCAGTACTTC

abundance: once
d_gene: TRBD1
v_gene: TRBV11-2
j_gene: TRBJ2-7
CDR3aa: CASTGQGAHEQYF
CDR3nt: TGTGCCAGCACTGGACAGGGGGCACACGAGCAGTACTTC

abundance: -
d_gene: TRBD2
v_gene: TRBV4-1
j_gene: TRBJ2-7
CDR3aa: CASSHRGGLQTSGLYF
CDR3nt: TGCGCCAGCAGCCACAGAGGGGGGCTGCAGACTAGCGGGTTGTACTTC

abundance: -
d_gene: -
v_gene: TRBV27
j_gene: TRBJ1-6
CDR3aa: CASRNPDSGFADSPLHF
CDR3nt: TGTGCCAGCAGGAACCCGGACAGTGGGTTCGCGGATTCACCCCTCCACTTT